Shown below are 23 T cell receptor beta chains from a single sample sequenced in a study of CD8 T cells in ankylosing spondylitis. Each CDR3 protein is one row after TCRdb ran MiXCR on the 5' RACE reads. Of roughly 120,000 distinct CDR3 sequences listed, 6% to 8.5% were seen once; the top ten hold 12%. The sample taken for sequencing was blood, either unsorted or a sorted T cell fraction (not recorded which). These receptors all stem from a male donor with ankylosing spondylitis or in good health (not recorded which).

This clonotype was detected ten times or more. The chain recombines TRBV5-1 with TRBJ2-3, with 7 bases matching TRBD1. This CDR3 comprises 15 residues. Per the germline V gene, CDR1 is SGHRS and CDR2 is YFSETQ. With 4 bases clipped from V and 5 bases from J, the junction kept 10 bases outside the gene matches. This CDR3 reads CASSRQGPSLDTQYF. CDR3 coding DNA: TGCGCCAGCAGCCGACAGGGTCCCTCTCTAGATACGCAGTATTTT. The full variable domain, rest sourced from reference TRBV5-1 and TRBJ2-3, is KAGVTQTPRYLIKTRGQQVTLSCSPISGHRSVSWYQQTPGQGLQFLFEYFSETQRNKGNFPGRFSGRQFSNSRSEMNVSTLELGDSALYLCASSRQGPSLDTQYFGPGTRLTVL.

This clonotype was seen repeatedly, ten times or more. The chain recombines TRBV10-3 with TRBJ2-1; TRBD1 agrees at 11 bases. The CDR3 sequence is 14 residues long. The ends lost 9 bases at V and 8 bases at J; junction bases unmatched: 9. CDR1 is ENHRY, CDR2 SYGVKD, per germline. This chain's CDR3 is CAISRDRGFDEQFF. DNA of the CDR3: TGTGCCATAAGCCGGGACAGGGGGTTCGATGAGCAGTTCTTC.

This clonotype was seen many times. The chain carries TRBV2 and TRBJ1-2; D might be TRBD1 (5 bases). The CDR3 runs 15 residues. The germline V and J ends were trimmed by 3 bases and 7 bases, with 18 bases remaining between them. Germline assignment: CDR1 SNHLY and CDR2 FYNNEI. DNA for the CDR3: TGTGCCAGCAGTGAGGGGCAGGGTAGGGACTTTGGCTACACCTTC. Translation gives CASSEGQGRDFGYTF.

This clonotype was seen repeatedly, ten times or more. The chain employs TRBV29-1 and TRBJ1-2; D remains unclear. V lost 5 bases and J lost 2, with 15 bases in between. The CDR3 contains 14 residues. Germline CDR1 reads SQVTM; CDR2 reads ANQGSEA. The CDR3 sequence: CSVYPGRENYGYTF. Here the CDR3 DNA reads TGCAGCGTTTACCCTGGGCGGGAGAACTATGGCTACACCTTC.

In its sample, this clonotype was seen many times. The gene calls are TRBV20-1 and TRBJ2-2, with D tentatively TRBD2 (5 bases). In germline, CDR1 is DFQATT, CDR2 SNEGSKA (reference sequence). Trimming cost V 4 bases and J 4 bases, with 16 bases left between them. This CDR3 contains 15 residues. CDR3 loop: CSATPPPGVTGELFF. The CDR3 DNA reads TGCAGTGCTACCCCCCCTCCCGGGGTCACCGGGGAGCTGTTTTTT.

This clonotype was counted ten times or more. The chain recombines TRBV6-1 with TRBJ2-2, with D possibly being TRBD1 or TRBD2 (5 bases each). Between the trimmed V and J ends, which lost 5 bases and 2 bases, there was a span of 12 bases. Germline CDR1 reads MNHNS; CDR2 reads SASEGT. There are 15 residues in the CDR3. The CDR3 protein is CASSRGHSNTGELFF. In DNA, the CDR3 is TGTGCCAGCAGTCGGGGCCATTCTAACACCGGGGAGCTGTTTTTT.

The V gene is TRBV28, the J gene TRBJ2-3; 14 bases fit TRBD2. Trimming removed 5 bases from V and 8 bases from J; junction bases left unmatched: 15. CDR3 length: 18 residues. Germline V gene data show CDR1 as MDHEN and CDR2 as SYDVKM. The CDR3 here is CASSGPTGTSGSSVTQYF. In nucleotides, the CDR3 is TGTGCCAGCAGTGGCCCCACTGGGACTAGCGGGAGTTCAGTTACGCAGTATTTT. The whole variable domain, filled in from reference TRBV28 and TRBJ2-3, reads DVKVTQSSRYLVKRTGEKVFLECVQDMDHENMFWYRQDPGLGLRLIYFSYDVKMKEKGDIPEGYSVSREKKERFSLILESASTNQTSMYLCASSGPTGTSGSSVTQYFGPGTRLTVL.

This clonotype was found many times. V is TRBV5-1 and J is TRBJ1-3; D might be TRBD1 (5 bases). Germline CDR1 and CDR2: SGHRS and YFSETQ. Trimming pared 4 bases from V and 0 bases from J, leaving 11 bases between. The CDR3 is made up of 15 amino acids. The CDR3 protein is CASSLGPSSGNTIYF. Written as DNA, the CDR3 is TGCGCCAGCAGCCTGGGGCCGAGCTCTGGAAACACCATATATTTT.

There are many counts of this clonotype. The CDR3 DNA reads TGCGCCAGCAGCGGGGGGGCAGGTGTTTGGACTGAAGCTTTCTTT. As protein: CASSGGAGVWTEAFF. The gene calls are TRBV5-1 and TRBJ1-1, with a possible D match to TRBD1 (6 bases). Germline V gene lookup returns CDR1 SGHRS and CDR2 YFSETQ. The V end was cut by 4 bases, the J end by 5 bases, with 18 bases between. CDR3 length equals 15 residues. The whole variable domain, filled in from reference TRBV5-1 and TRBJ1-1, reads KAGVTQTPRYLIKTRGQQVTLSCSPISGHRSVSWYQQTPGQGLQFLFEYFSETQRNKGNFPGRFSGRQFSNSRSEMNVSTLELGDSALYLCASSGGAGVWTEAFFGQGTRLTVV.

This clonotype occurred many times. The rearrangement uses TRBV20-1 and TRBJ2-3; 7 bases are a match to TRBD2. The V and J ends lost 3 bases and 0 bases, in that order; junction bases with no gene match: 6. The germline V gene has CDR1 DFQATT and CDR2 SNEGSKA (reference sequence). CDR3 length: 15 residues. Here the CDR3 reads CSASHTAGSTDTQYF. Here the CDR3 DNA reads TGCAGTGCTAGTCACACAGCGGGAAGCACAGATACGCAGTATTTT.

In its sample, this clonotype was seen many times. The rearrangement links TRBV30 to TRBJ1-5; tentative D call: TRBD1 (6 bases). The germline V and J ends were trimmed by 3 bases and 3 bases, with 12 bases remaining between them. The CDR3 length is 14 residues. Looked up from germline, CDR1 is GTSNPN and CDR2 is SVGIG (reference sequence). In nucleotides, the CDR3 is TGTGCCTGGAGACCAGGGGCCCCCAATCAGCCCCAGCATTTT. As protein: CAWRPGAPNQPQHF.

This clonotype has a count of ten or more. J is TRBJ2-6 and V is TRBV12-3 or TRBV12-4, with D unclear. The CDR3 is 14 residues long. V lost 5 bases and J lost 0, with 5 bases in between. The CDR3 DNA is TGTGCCAGCAGTCGGAGCTCTGGGGCCAACGTCCTGACTTTC. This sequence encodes CASSRSSGANVLTF.

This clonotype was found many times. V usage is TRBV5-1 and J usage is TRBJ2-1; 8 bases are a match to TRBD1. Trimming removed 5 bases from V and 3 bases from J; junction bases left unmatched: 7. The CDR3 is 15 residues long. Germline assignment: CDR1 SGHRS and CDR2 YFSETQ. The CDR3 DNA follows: TGCGCCAGCAGTTACGCCGACAGGGGCTACAATGAGCAGTTCTTC. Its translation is CASSYADRGYNEQFF.

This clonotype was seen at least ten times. This CDR3 is CASSVQGAGDTEAFF. CDR3 DNA: TGCGCCAGCAGTGTCCAGGGGGCCGGAGACACTGAAGCTTTCTTT. This rearrangement joins TRBV5-1 to TRBJ1-1, with 8 bases matching TRBD1. Germline CDR1 reads SGHRS; CDR2 reads YFSETQ. V was clipped by 5 bases and J by 3 bases; unmatched bases: 9. The CDR3 totals 15 residues.

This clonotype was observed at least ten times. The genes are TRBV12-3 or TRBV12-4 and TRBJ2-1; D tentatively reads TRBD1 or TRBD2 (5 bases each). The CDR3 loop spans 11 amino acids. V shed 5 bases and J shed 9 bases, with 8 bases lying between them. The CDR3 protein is CASSLGTEQFF. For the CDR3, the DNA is TGTGCCAGCAGTCTCGGGACTGAGCAGTTCTTC.

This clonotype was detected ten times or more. DNA of the CDR3: TGTGCCAGCAGCCTATGGACAAGCCGGAACACTGAAGCTTTCTTT. Translating it yields CASSLWTSRNTEAFF. The chain combines TRBV5-5 with TRBJ1-1; maybe TRBD1 (5 bases). This CDR3 has 15 residues. Trimming stripped 4 bases from V and 1 base from J, with 14 bases between. The germline V gene has CDR1 SGHKS and CDR2 YYEKEE (reference sequence).

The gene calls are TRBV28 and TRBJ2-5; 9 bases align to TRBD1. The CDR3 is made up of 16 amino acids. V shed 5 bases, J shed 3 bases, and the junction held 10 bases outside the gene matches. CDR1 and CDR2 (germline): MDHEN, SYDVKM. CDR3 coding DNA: TGTGCCAGCAGTAACAAGCCGGGACAGGGTGAAGAGACCCAGTACTTC. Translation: CASSNKPGQGEETQYF.

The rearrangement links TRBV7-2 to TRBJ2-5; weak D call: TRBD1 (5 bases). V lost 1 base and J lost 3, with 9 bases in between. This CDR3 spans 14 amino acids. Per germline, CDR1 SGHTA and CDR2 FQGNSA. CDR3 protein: CASSLGAGKETQYF. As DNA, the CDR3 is TGTGCCAGCAGCTTAGGGGCAGGGAAAGAGACCCAGTACTTC.

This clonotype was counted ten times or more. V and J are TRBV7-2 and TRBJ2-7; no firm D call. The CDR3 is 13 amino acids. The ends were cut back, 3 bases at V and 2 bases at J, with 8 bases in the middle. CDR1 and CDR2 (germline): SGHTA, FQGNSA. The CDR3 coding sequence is TGTGCCAGCAGCTTTGGCGGACCCTACGAGCAGTACTTC. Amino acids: CASSFGGPYEQYF.

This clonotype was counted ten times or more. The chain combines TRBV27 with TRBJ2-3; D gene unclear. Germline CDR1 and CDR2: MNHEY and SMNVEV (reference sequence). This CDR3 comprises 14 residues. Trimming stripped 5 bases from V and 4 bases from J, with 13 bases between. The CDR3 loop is CASSRSSGPDTQYF. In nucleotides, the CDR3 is TGTGCCAGCAGTAGATCCTCCGGCCCAGATACGCAGTATTTT.

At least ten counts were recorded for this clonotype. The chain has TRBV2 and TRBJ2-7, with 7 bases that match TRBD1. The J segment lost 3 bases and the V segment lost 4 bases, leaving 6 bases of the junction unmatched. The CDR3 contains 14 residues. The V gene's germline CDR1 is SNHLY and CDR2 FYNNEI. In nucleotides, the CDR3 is TGTGCCAGCAGTGCCGGACAGGTGAACTACGAGCAGTACTTC. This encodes CASSAGQVNYEQYF.

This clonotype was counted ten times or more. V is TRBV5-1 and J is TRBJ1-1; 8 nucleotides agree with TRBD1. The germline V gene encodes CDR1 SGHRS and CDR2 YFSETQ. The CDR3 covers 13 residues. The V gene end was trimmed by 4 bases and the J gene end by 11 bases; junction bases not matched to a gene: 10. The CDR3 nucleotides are TGCGCCAGCAGCCCCGGACAGGGAGAATGGGCTTTCTTT. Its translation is CASSPGQGEWAFF.

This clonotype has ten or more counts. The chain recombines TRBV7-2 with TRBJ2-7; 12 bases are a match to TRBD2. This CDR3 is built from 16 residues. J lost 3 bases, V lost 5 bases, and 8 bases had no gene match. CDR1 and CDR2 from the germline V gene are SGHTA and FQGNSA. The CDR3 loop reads CASSLTSGSNSYEQYF. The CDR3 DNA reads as TGTGCCAGCAGCCTGACTAGCGGGAGTAACAGCTACGAGCAGTACTTC.